Below, 8 T cell receptor beta chains from the same sample are listed, as sequenced in a study of cytomegalovirus exposure and HLA in healthy donors. The PCR made use of 60 Vbeta and 13 Jbeta primers. The repertoire was sequenced with immunoSEQ multiplex PCR; TCRdb's copy has only in-frame clones and lacks some. The sample contains 60,000 to 70,000 clones, 65% to 80% of which appear only once. Source material: PBMCs. The receptors come from a man aged 35 to 55 in good health and CMV-seropositive.

This clone has only a few counts. This chain uses TRBV30 with TRBJ2-7, with D perhaps TRBD1 (5 bases). CDR1 is GTSNPN, CDR2 SVGIG, per germline (reference sequence). Trimming shortened V by 5 bases and J by 4 bases, and 12 bases separated the two germline ends. There are 12 residues in the CDR3. CDR3 sequence: CAWETGEYEQYF. The CDR3 DNA reads as TGTGCCTGGGAAACAGGAGAATACGAGCAGTACTTC.

This clone was counted a few times. The chain carries TRBV11-2 and TRBJ2-7; 7 bases are shared with TRBD1. CDR1 and CDR2 (germline): SGHAT, FQNNGV. V lost 6 bases to trimming and J lost 5 bases; unmatched junction nucleotides: 10. This CDR3 is built from 14 residues. CDR3 DNA: TGTGCCAGCAGGAAGGGGGCACTATTCGACGAGCAGTACTTC. Residues: CASRKGALFDEQYF.

This chain connects TRBV19 to TRBJ2-3; 12 bases fit TRBD2. There are 17 residues in the CDR3. With V trimmed by 4 bases and J by 5 bases, 10 bases remained unmatched. The germline V gene encodes CDR1 LNHDA and CDR2 SQIVND (reference sequence). The CDR3 sequence is CASSTSTLAGGGDTQYF. In nucleotides, the CDR3 is TGTGCCAGTAGTACGTCCACTCTAGCGGGAGGGGGAGATACGCAGTATTTT.

J is TRBJ2-2 and V is TRBV6-4; 8 positions match TRBD2. V shed 6 bases, J shed 4 bases, and the junction held 4 bases outside the gene matches. CDR1 is MRHNA and CDR2 is SNTAGT in the germline V gene. The CDR3 consists of 14 residues. The CDR3 DNA reads TGTGCCAGCAGATCTACTAGCGGCACCGGGGAGCTGTTTTTT. Translating gives CASRSTSGTGELFF.

The rearrangement joins TRBV9 to TRBJ2-7; 9 nucleotides match TRBD1. The CDR3 spans 15 residues. Germline lookup yields CDR1 SGDLS and CDR2 YYNGEE. J was trimmed by 2 bases and V by 3 bases; bases with no gene match: 6. CDR3 sequence reads: CASSEGTGYTYEQYF. The CDR3 bases are TGTGCCAGCAGCGAGGGGACAGGGTACACCTACGAGCAGTACTTC.

As concerns this clone: An end of the junction does not agree with germline; a read error may underlie this. V is TRBV5-1 and J is TRBJ1-1, with a tentative D call TRBD1 (5 bases). CDR3 length: 14 amino acids. Germline V lookup: CDR1 SGHRS, CDR2 YFSETQ. This CDR3 is CASSLEGRLNEALF. CDR3 bases: TGCGCCAGCAGCTTGGAGGGGCGTTTGAATGAAGCTCTCTTT.

The V gene is TRBV7-9, the J gene TRBJ1-5; no firm D call. Per germline, CDR1 SEHNR and CDR2 FQNEAQ (reference sequence). The CDR3 is made up of 12 amino acids. Between the trimmed V and J ends, which lost 1 base and 6 bases, there was a span of 4 bases. The CDR3 reads CASSLDFQPQHF. The DNA for the CDR3 is TGTGCCAGCAGCTTAGACTTTCAGCCCCAGCATTTT.

This clone was recorded a few times. The CDR3, as DNA: TGCGCCAGCAGCCAAGACAGGGTGGGCAATCAGCCCCAGCATTTT. Translation: CASSQDRVGNQPQHF. This sequence joins TRBV4-1 and TRBJ1-5, with D perhaps matching TRBD1 (5 bases). Per the germline V gene, CDR1 is MGHRA and CDR2 is YSYEKL. This CDR3 is 15 amino acids long. Trimming took 0 bases from V and 2 from J, leaving 8 bases between them.